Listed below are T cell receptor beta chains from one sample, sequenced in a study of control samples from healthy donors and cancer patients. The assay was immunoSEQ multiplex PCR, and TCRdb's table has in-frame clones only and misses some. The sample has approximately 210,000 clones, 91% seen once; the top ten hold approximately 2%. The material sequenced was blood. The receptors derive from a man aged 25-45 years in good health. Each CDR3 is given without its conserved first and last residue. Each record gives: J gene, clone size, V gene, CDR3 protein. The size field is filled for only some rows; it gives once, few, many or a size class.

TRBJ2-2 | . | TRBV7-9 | ASSPPSGGTGELF
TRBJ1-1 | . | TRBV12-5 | ASEKPGQGNTEAF
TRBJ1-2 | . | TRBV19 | ASSIGITQRGYT
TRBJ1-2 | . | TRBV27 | ASSLWAGRGGYT
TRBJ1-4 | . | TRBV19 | ASSIQPGAGEKLF
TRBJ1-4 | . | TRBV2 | ASSEAETTGPANEKLF
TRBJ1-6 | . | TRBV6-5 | ASSLPAWDSPLH
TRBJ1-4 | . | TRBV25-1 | ASSDAATNEKLF
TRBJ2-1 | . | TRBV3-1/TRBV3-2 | ASSRPGLAGAPF
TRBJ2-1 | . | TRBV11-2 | ASSSLGVSSSYNEQF
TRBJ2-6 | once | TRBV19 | ASNGMGGANVLT
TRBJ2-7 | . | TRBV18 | ASSPGQLLSYEQY
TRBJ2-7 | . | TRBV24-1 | ATSDHATSGAYEQY
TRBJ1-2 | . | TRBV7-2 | ASNDRGLNYGYT
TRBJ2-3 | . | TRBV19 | ASSTTSGGPNTQY
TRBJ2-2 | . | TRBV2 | AGGTVLGELF
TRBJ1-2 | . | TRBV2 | ASTATGRYGYT
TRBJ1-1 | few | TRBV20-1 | SASLTGGAGEAF
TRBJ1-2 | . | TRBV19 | ASSIPAANYGYT
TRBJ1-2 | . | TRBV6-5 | ASSRDRIPSYGYT
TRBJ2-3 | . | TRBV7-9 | ASSSSGRGIGGTQY
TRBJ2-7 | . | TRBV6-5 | ASKRAGHYEQY
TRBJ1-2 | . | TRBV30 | AWDKGSENGYT
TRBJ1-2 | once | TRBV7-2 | ASSKGGGTNYGYT
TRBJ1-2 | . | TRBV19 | ASSNARRAGGYT
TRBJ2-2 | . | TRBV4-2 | ASSQTSGGDTGELF
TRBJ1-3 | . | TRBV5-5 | ASSSWEGARSGNIIY
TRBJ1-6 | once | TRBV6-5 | ASSLQGGYNSPLH
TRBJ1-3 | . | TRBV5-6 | ASSLGTSGNTIY
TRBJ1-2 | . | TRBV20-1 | SASVGIRSGYT
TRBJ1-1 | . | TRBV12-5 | ASGLEWNTEAF
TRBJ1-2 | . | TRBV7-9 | ASSFRQGAKDYGYT
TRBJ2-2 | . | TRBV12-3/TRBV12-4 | ASSLNTGELF
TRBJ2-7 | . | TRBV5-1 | ASSLVQATYEQY